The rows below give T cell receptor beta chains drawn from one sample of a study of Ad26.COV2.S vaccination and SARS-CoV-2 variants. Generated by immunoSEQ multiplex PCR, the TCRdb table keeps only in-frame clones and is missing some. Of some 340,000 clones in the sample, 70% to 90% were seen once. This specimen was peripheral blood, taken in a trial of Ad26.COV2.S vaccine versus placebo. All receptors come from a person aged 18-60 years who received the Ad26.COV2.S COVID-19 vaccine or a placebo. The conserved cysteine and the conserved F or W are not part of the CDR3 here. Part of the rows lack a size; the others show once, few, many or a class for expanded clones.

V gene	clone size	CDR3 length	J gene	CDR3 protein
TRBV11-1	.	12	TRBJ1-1	ASSLAGQNTEAF
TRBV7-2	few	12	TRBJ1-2	ASSRQGALNGYT
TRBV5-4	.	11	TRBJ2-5	ASRAGQQETQY
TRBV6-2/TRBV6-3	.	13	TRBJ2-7	ASSYADSQGYEQY
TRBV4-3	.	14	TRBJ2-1	ASSQETGQGYNEQF
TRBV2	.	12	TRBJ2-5	ASRVDRFQETQY
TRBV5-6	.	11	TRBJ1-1	ASNPTGYVEAF
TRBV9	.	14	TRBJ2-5	ASSVVGGEIQETQY
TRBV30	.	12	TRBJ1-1	AWGRDRVDTEAF
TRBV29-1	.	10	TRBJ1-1	SVAQGDTEAF
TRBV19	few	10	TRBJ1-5	ASQDRNQPQH
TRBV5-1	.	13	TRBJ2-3	ASSSLAGGSDTQY
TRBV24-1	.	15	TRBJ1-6	ATSDGEERSYNSPLH
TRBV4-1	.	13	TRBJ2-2	ASSQPLRGRGELF
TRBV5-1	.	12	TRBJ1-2	ASSVGTGGYGYT
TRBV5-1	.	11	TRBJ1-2	ASSTWTGNGYT
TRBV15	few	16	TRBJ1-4	ATSSGTGGRKTNEKLF
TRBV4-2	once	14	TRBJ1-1	ASSQPGGGWNTEAF
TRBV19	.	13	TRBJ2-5	ASRTTSGGAGTQY
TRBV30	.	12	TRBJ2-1	AQMHTGGPNEQF
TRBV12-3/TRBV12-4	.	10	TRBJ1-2	ASSGDRDGYT
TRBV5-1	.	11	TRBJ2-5	ASRPGLKETQY
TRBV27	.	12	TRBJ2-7	ASSLWDGSYEQY
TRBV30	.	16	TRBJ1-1	AWRKWTQERGMNTEAF
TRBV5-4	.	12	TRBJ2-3	ASSLRTRGDTQY
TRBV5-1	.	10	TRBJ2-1	ASSSPSGEQF
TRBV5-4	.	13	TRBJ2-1	ASSFGQTEYNEQF
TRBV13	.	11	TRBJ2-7	ASSRTLNYEQY
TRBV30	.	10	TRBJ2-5	AWNQGQETQY
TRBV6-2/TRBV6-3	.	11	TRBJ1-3	ASSYNLGNTIY
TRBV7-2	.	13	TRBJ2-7	ASSLGGLLFYEQY
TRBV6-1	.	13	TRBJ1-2	ASSEITGSNYGYT
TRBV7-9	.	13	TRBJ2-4	ASSHPGLPFDIQY
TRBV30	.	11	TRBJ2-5	AWSVSFVETQY
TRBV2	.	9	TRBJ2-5	ASSLRETQY
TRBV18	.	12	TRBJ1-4	ASSPNPGGQALF
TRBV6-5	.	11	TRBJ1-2	ASRQGPGYGYT
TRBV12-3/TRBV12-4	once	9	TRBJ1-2	ASRQDYGYT
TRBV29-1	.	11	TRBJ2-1	SAGRLLDGEQF
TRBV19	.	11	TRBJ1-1	ASSMWLNTEAF
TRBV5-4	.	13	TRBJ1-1	ASTTPGGVNTEAF
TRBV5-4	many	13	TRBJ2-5	ASSLGGGKWETQY
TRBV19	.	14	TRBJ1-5	ASSISGGRWGQPQH
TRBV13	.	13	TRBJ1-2	ASSLKWGEDYGYT
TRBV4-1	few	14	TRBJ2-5	ASSRIPTGYQETQY
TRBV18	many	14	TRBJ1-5	ASSPWGAIRNQPQH
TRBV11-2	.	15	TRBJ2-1	ASSLGRWRGGRNEQF
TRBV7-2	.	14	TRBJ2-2	ASSSPGQAMTGELF
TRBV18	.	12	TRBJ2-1	ASSPPMVGDEQF